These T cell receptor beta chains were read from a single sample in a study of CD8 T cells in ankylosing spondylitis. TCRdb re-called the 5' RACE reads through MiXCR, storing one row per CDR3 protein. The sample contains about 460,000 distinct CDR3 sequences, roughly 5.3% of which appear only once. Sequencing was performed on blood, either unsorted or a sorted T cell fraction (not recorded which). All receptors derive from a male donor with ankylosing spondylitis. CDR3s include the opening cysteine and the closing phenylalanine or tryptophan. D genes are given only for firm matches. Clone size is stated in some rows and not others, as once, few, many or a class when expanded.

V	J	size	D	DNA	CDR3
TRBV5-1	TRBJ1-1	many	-	TGCGCCAGCAGCGGAGGACACCGGAACACTGAAGCTTTCTTT	CASSGGHRNTEAFF
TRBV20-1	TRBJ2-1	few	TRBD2	TGCAGTGCTAGAGATCAGCGGGAGGGCTCCTACAATGAGCAGTTCTTC	CSARDQREGSYNEQFF
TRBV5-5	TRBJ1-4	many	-	TGTGCCAGCAGCCGAACGGGGGCGGGAGAAAAACTGTTTTTT	CASSRTGAGEKLFF
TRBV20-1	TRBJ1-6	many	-	TGCAGTGCTAGATCCGAGAAAGGGCTGGAGGGAATAGGTTCACCCCTCCACTTT	CSARSEKGLEGIGSPLHF
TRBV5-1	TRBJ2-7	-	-	TGCGCCAGCAGCCTCAGGGTCTCCGTCTCCTCCTACGAGCAGTACTTC	CASSLRVSVSSYEQYF
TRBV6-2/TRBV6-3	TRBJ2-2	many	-	TGTGCCAGCACCCTGCCTGAGGAGGAGCTGTTTTTT	CASTLPEEELFF
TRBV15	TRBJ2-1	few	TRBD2	TGTGCCACCAGCTCGCGGGGGGGGTACAATGAGCAGTTCTTC	CATSSRGGYNEQFF
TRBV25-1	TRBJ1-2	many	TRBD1	TGTCCCGCCCCTGCGTGGACAGGGAGTGAGGGCTATGGCTACACCTTC	CPAPAWTGSEGYGYTF
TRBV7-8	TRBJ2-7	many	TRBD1	TGTGCCAGCAGCTCGGACAGGGGCTACGAGCAGTACTTC	CASSSDRGYEQYF
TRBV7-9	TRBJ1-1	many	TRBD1	TGTGCCAGCAGCTTTAGACTGACAGGGAGCCCGGCTGAAGCTTTCTTT	CASSFRLTGSPAEAFF
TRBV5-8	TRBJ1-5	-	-	TGTGCCAGCAGCCCTGGGGTCCCCTATAGCAATCAGCCCCAGCATTTT	CASSPGVPYSNQPQHF
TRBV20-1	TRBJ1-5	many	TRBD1	TGCAGTGCTACCGGACAGGGTAGAGAGTCCCAGCATTTT	CSATGQGRESQHF
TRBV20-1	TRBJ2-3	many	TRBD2	TGCAGTGCCGGAGGGGGTAACAGCGGGAGGTACGCAGATACGCAGTATTTT	CSAGGGNSGRYADTQYF
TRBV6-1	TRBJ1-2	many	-	TGTGCCAGCAGCCGTTCAGGGGTCAACTATGGCTACACCTTC	CASSRSGVNYGYTF
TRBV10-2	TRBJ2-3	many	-	TGCGCCAGCAGCAGCCGGCTTATCGGGGCAGATACGCAGTATTTT	CASSSRLIGADTQYF
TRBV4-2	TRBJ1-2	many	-	TGTGCCAGCAGCCAAGATGGGACGGAGTATGGCTACACCTTC	CASSQDGTEYGYTF
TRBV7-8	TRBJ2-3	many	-	TGTGCCAGCAGCTCCCCGGAGGGGCTCAGCACAGATACGCAGTATTTT	CASSSPEGLSTDTQYF
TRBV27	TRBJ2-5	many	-	TGTGCCAGCAGTTTTAGGGACACCCAAGAGACCCAGTACTTC	CASSFRDTQETQYF
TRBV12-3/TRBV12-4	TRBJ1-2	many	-	TGTGCCAGCAGTTCTGACCGGGACTATCGGGGCTACACCTTC	CASSSDRDYRGYTF
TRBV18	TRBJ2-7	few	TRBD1	TGTGCCAGCTCATCCCTCCGGGACAGGGCCTACGAGCAGTACTTC	CASSSLRDRAYEQYF
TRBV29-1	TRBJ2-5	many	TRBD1	TGCAGCGTTGTGGGGACAGGTATCCGAGAGACCCAGTACTTC	CSVVGTGIRETQYF
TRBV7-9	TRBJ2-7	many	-	TGTGCCAGCAGCTTAGCAGAGAGGGTTGGGTACGAGCAGTACTTC	CASSLAERVGYEQYF
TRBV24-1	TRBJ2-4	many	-	TGTGCCACCAGTGAGCCCGGGACAAAAAACATTCAGTACTTC	CATSEPGTKNIQYF
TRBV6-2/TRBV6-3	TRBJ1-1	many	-	TGTGCCAGCAGTTACTGGGAGGGGAACACTGAAGCTTTCTTT	CASSYWEGNTEAFF
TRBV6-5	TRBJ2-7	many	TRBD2	TGTGCCAGCAGTTCCCGACTAGCAAGCGGGAGTCCCTACGAGCAGTACTTC	CASSSRLASGSPYEQYF
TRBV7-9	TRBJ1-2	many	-	TGTGCCAGCAGCCGCCAGGGACGCAGCGGCTACACCTTC	CASSRQGRSGYTF
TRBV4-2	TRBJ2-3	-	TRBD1	TGTGCCAGCAGCCGCCGAGGGGGCGCCGGAGGCACAGATACGCAGTATTTT	CASSRRGGAGGTDTQYF
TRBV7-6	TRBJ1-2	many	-	TGTGCCAGCAGCTTAACACTCAACTATGGCTACACCTTC	CASSLTLNYGYTF
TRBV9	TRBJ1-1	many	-	TGTGCCAGCAGCGTATTCGGGGGGGCTGAAGCTTTCTTT	CASSVFGGAEAFF
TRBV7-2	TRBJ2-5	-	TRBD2	TGTGCCAGCAGCTCGACTAGCCGAGGGACCCAGTACTTC	CASSSTSRGTQYF
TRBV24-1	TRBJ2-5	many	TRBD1	TGTGCCACCAGTGGAGGCCCTTTACTAGACAGGGACCGGGAGACCCAGTACTTC	CATSGGPLLDRDRETQYF
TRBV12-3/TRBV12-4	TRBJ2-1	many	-	TGTGCCAGCAGCCGTTCGGACCAACCTGAGCAGTTCTTC	CASSRSDQPEQFF
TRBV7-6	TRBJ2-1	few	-	TGTGCCAGCAGCTATGACAGGTTCTCCTACAATGAGCAGTTCTTC	CASSYDRFSYNEQFF
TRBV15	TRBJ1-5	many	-	TGTGCCACCAGCAGACCCTCCGAGGGGCCCCAGCATTTT	CATSRPSEGPQHF
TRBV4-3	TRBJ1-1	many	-	TGCGCCAGCAGCCGTGGGACGTCGAACACTGAAGCTTTCTTT	CASSRGTSNTEAFF
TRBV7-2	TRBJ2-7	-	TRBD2	TGTGCCAGCAGCGTAAGCGGGGGTAGTCCGTACGAGCAGTACTTC	CASSVSGGSPYEQYF